This T cell receptor (beta chain) was recorded in a study of blood T cell repertoires in COVID-19. About the study: From T cells, B-cell-depleted T cells, or PBMCs came the material, which was cDNA or gDNA.

Study processing details: Reference gene primers were amplified, and this amplification served to estimate nucleated cell counts. Repertoires were generated with immunoSEQ multiplex PCR, while TCRdb's copy carries only in-frame clones and drops some. The V and J calls and the clone size are those of that table, but D and trimming were determined from the DNA. The top ten clones hold under 7% of a sample with about 55,000 clones, about nine tenths of them seen once. From germline, CDR1 is LGHDT and CDR2 YNNKEL (reference sequence). The V gene lost 4 bases and the J gene lost 4 bases, with 10 bases spanning the gap. The CDR3 loop spans 13 amino acids.

The rearrangement uses TRBV3-1 (or the pseudogene TRBV3-2) and TRBJ2-5; TRBD2 might be the D (6 bases). The receptor was derived from a man over 45 with active COVID-19. The sample was peripheral blood. The CDR3 loop reads CASSRGKGETQYF. CDR3 DNA sequence: TGTGCCAGCAGCCGCGGGAAGGGAGAGACCCAGTACTTC.